The next 13 T cell receptor beta chains were all read from a single sample in a study of shared clonotypes between healthy human individuals. Clones were read by immunoSEQ multiplex PCR, and TCRdb kept only the in-frame ones, dropping some. The table shows roughly 1,100,000 clones, with approximately 70% occurring only once. The specimen sequenced was memory CD4+ T cells sorted from blood. Subset noted: CD45RA-negative fraction. The receptor source for this set is a man aged 18 to 30 in good health.

The chain employs TRBV7-2 and TRBJ2-5, with 9 positions matching TRBD2. This CDR3 contains 15 residues. Germline V gene sequence: CDR1 SGHTA, CDR2 FQGNSA. V lost 6 bases and J lost 6; bases outside the gene matches: 11. The CDR3 loop reads CASSRGASGKQTQYF. CDR3 DNA: TGTGCCAGCAGTCGCGGGGCTAGCGGGAAGCAGACCCAGTACTTC.

This clone was recorded a few times. In DNA form, the CDR3 reads TGTGCCAGCAGCAAAGCGAGGGGTATGCGGGCCACCTACGAGCAGTACTTC. Amino acid sequence: CASSKARGMRATYEQYF. This chain joins TRBV21-1 and TRBJ2-7. TRBV21-1 is a known pseudogene. The CDR3 loop spans 17 amino acids.

The genes are TRBV7-2 and TRBJ2-3; D is unresolved. This CDR3 has 16 residues. Germline values: CDR1 SGHTA, CDR2 FQGNSA. V lost 1 base and J lost 6, with 17 bases in between. CDR3 sequence: CASSLGVFRTADTQYF. CDR3 coding DNA: TGTGCCAGCAGCTTAGGGGTTTTTCGGACCGCCGATACGCAGTATTTT.

The chain's CDR3 is CASSIGTGAMNTEAFF. Here the CDR3 DNA reads TGTGCCAGTAGTATCGGGACAGGGGCCATGAACACTGAAGCTTTCTTT. The chain couples TRBV19 to TRBJ1-1; 10 bases are a match to TRBD1. Germline V gene sequence: CDR1 LNHDA, CDR2 SQIVND (reference sequence). After removal of 3 bases from V and 0 bases from J, the junction contained 4 bases not matched to a gene. The CDR3 extends over 16 amino acids.

This clone was seen only once. The rearrangement links TRBV10-3 to TRBJ2-7; D possibly uses TRBD1 or TRBD2 (6 bases each). V was shortened by 11 bases and J by 5 bases, with 19 bases between the two germline ends. The CDR3 totals 13 residues. Germline V gene data show CDR1 as ENHRY and CDR2 as SYGVKD. CDR3 residues: CASSTRKGDEQYF. CDR3 coding DNA: TGTGCCTCTTCGACTAGAAAGGGGGACGAGCAGTACTTC.

This clone has just a few counts. This chain connects TRBV6-1 to TRBJ1-1; D ambiguous. The CDR3 spans 14 residues. V lost 1 base, J lost 6 bases, and 12 bases lay in between. Germline lookup yields CDR1 MNHNS and CDR2 SASEGT. CDR3 residues: CASSEGSWTAEAFF. CDR3 nucleotides: TGTGCCAGCAGTGAAGGTTCCTGGACCGCTGAAGCTTTCTTT.

About this clone: The same CDR3 is also encoded by other DNA sequences in this sample. J is TRBJ2-7 and V is TRBV5-1, with 9 positions matching TRBD2. Unmatched junction bases numbered 1, after V lost 0 bases and J lost 6 bases. Germline V gives CDR1 SGHRS, CDR2 YFSETQ. This CDR3 has 13 amino acids. For the CDR3, the DNA is TGCGCCAGCAGCTTGGAACTAGCGGGCGAGCAGTACTTC. Translating it yields CASSLELAGEQYF.

This rearrangement joins TRBV11-2 to TRBJ2-3, with 10 bases lining up with TRBD2. From germline, CDR1 is SGHAT and CDR2 FQNNGV. With 7 bases clipped from V and 3 bases from J, the junction kept 7 bases outside the gene matches. The CDR3 contains 15 residues. CDR3 region: CASNGLADRTDTQYF. The CDR3 DNA reads TGTGCCAGCAACGGACTAGCGGATAGAACAGATACGCAGTATTTT.

The V call is TRBV28, the J call TRBJ2-7, with 9 positions matching TRBD2. The trim removed 6 bases at V and 2 bases at J, leaving 5 bases unmatched. CDR1 is MDHEN, CDR2 SYDVKM, per germline. CDR3 length: 14 amino acids. DNA of the CDR3: TGTGCCAGCAGGCTTGCGGGGGGGCCCTACGAGCAGTACTTC. It codes for CASRLAGGPYEQYF.

The genes are TRBV6-5 and TRBJ2-5; either TRBD1 or TRBD2 may supply D (5 bases each). The end of the DNA fits TRBJ2-7 better, so the J call may be wrong. The germline V gene encodes CDR1 MNHEY and CDR2 SVGAGI. The CDR3 extends over 14 amino acids. The CDR3 DNA reads as TGTGCCAGCAGTTACGATGGGGGATTAGGCGAGCAGTACTTC. Amino acid sequence: CASSYDGGLGEQYF.

There are a few counts of this clone. The V and J genes are TRBV12-5 and TRBJ2-5; 9 nucleotides line up with TRBD1. CDR3 size: 14 residues. The germline V gene has CDR1 LGHNT and CDR2 FRNRAP. V lost 4 bases, J lost 4 bases, and 4 bases stayed unmatched. CDR3 sequence reads: CASGSGQGGETQYF. CDR3 DNA sequence: TGTGCTAGTGGTTCGGGACAGGGCGGAGAGACCCAGTACTTC.

A word on this clone: This sample includes further DNA sequences coding for the same CDR3. V usage is TRBV5-1 and J usage is TRBJ2-1; tentative D call: TRBD2 (6 bases). CDR1 and CDR2 (germline): SGHRS, YFSETQ. The CDR3 consists of 15 residues. V was cut by 5 bases and J by 1 base, with 13 bases left in between. The CDR3 nucleotides read TGCGCCAGCAGTTCGGGAGATGGGTCCTACAATGAGCAGTTCTTC. Protein sequence: CASSSGDGSYNEQFF. Full variable domain (missing parts from reference TRBV5-1 and TRBJ2-1): KAGVTQTPRYLIKTRGQQVTLSCSPISGHRSVSWYQQTPGQGLQFLFEYFSETQRNKGNFPGRFSGRQFSNSRSEMNVSTLELGDSALYLCASSSGDGSYNEQFFGPGTRLTVL.

The genes are TRBV19 and TRBJ1-2, with D perhaps matching TRBD1 (6 bases). The CDR3 is 12 amino acids. The germline gives CDR1 LNHDA, CDR2 SQIVND (reference sequence). The ends were cut back, 5 bases at V and 6 bases at J, with 10 bases in the middle. CDR3 DNA: TGTGCCAGTAGTCATGCAGGGGATGGCTACACCTTC. Protein: CASSHAGDGYTF.